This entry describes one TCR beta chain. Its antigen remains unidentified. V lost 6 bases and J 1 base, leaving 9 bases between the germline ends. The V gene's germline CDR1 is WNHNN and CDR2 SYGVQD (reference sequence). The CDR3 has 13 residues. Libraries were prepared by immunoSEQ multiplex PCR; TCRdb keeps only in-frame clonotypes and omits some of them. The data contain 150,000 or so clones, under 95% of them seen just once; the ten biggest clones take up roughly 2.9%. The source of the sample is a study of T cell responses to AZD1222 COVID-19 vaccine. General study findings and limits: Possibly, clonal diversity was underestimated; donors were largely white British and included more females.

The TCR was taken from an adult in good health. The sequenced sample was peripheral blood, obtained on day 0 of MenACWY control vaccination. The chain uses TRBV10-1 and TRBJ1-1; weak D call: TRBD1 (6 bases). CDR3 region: CASSPGQNTEAFF. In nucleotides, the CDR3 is TGCGCCAGCAGCCCGGGACAGAACACTGAAGCTTTCTTT.